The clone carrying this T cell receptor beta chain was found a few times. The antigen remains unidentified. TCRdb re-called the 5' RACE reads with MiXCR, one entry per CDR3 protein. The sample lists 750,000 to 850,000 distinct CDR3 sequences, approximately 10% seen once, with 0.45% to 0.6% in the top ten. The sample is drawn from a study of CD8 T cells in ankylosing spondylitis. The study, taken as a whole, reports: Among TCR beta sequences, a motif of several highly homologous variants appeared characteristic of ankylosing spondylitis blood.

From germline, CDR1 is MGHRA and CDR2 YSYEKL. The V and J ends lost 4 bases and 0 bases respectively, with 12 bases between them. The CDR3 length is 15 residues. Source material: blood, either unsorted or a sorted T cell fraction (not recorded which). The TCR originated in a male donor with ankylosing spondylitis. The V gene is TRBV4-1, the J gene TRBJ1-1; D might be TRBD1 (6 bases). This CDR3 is CASSRRTAMNTEAFF. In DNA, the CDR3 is TGCGCCAGCAGCCGACGGACAGCAATGAACACTGAAGCTTTCTTT.